This T cell receptor beta chain was observed in a study of tumor and adjacent non-tumor tissue in lung cancer. This sample's RNA came from whole unsorted tissue. The CDR3 spans 15 residues. A modified ARM-PCR protocol with three rounds of nested PCR amplified TCRbeta. Using its own MiXCR run on the multiplex PCR reads, TCRdb lists one record per CDR3 protein. This sample has 75,000 to 100,000 distinct CDR3 sequences, with just over 65% found just once. Note on this clonotype: The junction does not match germline at one end; this may be a read error.

The rearrangement links TRBV12-3 or TRBV12-4 to TRBJ2-1; 9 positions agree with TRBD2. The TCR sequence derives from a man between 60 and 75 years old with non-small cell lung cancer. The sequenced sample was lung tumor tissue. The CDR3 DNA follows: TGCGCCAGCAGTTGGGGGCTAGCGGGATGGGGTGAGCAGTTCTTC. Its translation: CASSWGLAGWGEQFF.